This T cell receptor beta chain was recovered during a study of cytomegalovirus exposure and HLA in healthy donors. Germline lookup yields CDR1 MGHDK and CDR2 SYGVNS. The CDR3 extends over 14 amino acids. The germline V and J ends were trimmed by 1 base and 3 bases, with 10 bases remaining between them. As for this clone: Its specificity is not known.

Study conclusions and caveats: Researchers reportedly found TCR beta sequences accurately predicted most subjects' HLA-A and HLA-B alleles.

PCR primers comprised 60 Vbeta and 13 Jbeta primers. The repertoire was sequenced with immunoSEQ multiplex PCR; TCRdb's copy has only in-frame clones and lacks some. The sample holds 75,000 to 95,000 clones, 65% to 85% seen once. The donors (healthy individuals) were bone marrow donors. Sequenced: PBMCs. This TCR was recovered from a man aged 50-59 years in good health and CMV-seronegative. This chain links TRBV25-1 with TRBJ2-7; D is uncertain. For the CDR3, the DNA is TGTGCCAGCAGTGAATTTGTCAGGCGCTACGAGCAGTACTTC. The encoded protein is CASSEFVRRYEQYF.